This T cell receptor (beta chain) comes out of a study of T cell repertoires in cytomegalovirus infection. Study summary: Indications of both CMV infection and matching HLA type were provided by public TCR beta signatures.

TCRdb analysed the reads with MiXCR anew, one entry per CDR3 protein. The sample has under 850,000 distinct CDR3 sequences, about 30% seen once. Of note for this clonotype: Its antigen is still unknown.

The study's findings and limits: In two of eight donors, the top clonotype was HLA-C-restricted CMV-specific.

V trimming: 8 bases; J trimming: 5 bases; junction bases outside the gene matches: 10. The CDR3 runs to 15 residues. Germline V gene data show CDR1 as ENHRY and CDR2 as SYGVKD. The chain links TRBV10-3 to TRBJ2-5, with 11 bases identical to TRBD2. The TCR was taken from a human donor in good health (CMV status not recorded). Some clones in this sample may be carry-over from other donors' samples. Sequencing was performed on cultured PBMCs, taken from culture after CMV antigen stimulation. CDR3 coding DNA: TGTGCCATCGCGTCTAGCGGGGGGTCGGAGGAGACCCAGTACTTC. Protein product: CAIASSGGSEETQYF.